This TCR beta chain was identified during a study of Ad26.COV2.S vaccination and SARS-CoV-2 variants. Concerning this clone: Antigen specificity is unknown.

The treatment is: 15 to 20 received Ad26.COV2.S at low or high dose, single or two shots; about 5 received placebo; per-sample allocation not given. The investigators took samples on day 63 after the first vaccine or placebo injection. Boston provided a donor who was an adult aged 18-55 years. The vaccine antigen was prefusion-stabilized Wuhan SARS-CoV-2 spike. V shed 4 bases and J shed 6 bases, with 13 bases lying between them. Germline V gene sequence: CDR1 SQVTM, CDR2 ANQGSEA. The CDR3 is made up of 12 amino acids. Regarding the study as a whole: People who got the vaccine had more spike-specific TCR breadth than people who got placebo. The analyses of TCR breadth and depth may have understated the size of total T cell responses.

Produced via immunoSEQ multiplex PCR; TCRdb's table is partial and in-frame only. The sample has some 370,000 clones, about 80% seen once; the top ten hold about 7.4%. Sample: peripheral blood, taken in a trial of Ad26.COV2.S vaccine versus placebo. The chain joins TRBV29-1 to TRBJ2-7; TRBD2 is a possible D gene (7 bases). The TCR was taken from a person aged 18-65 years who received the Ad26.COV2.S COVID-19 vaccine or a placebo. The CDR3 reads CSVAGGGGEQYF. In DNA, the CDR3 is TGCAGCGTTGCTGGGGGCGGGGGCGAGCAGTACTTC.